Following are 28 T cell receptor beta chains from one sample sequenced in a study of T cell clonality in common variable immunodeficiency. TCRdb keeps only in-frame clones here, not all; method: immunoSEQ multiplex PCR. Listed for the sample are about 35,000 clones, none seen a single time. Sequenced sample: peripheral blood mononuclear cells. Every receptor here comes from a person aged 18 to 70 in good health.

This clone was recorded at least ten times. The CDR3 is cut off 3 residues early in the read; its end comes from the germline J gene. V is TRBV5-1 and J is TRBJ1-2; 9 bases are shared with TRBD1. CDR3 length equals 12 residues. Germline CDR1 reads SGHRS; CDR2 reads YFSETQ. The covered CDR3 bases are TGCGCCAGCTCCACAGGGGGCAACGGC. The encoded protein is CASSTGGNG. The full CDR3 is CASSTGGNGYTF.

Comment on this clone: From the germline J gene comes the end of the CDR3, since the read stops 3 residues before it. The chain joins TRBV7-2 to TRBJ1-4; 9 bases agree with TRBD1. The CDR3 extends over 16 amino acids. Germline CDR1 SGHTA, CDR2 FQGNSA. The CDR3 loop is CASSLATGGYNSPLFF. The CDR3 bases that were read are TGTGCCAGCAGCTTAGCCACAGGGGGCTATAATTCACCA.

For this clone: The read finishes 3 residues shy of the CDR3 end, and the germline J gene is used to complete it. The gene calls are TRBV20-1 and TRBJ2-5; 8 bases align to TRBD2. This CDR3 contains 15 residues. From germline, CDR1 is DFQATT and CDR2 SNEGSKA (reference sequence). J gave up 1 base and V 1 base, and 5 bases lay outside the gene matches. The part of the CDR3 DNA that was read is TGCAGTGCTAGAGGGGTAGCGGGGCTCCAAGAGACC. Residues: CSARGVAGLQET. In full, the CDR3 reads CSARGVAGLQETQYF.

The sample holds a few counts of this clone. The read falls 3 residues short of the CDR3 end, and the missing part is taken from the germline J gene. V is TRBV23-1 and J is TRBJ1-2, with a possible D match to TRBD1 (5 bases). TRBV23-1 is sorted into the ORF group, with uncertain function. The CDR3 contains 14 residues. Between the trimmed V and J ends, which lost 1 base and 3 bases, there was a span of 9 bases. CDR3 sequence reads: CASSQWGEYYGYTF. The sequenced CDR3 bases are TGCGCCAGCAGTCAATGGGGGGAATACTATGGC.

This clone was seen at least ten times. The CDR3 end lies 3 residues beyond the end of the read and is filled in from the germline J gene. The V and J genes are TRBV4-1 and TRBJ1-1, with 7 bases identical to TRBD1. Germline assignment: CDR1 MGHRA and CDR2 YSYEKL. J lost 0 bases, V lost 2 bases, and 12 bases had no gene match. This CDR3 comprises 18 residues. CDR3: CASSQRTMTGPMNTEAFF. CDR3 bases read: TGCGCCAGCAGCCAACGAACCATGACAGGGCCCATGAACACTGAA.

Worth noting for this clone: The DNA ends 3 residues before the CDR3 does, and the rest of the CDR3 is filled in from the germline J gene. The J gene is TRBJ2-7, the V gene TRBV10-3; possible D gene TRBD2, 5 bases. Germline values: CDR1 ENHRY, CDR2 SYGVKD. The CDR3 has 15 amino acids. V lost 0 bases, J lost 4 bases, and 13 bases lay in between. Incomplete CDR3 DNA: TGTGCCATCAGTGAGTCTGCGGGCAGCGGTTACGAG. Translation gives CAISESAGSGYE. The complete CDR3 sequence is CAISESAGSGYEQYF.

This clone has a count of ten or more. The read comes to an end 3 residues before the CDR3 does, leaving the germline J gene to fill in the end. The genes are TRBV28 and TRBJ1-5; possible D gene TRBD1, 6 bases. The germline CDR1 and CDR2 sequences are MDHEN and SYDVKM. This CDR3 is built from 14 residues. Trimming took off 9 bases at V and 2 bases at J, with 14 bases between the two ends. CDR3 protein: CARVQGRGNQPQHF. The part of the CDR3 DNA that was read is TGTGCCAGGGTACAGGGTCGGGGCAATCAGCCC.

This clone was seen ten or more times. CDR3 protein: CASSLRTGSNQPQYF. CDR3 DNA, as far as it was read: TGTGCCAGCAGCTTACGGACAGGGAGCAATCAGCCG. The chain employs TRBV7-2 and TRBJ2-3; 8 nucleotides match TRBD1. The DNA ends 3 residues before the CDR3 does, and the rest of the CDR3 is filled in from the germline J gene. The CDR3 runs to 15 residues. Germline CDR1 is SGHTA and CDR2 is FQGNSA.

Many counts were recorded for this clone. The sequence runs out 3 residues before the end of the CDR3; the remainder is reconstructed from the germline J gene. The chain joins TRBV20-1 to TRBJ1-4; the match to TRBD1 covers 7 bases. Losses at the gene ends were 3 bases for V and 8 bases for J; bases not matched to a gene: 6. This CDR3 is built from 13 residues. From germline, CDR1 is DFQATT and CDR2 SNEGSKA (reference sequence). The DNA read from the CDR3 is TGCAGTGCTAGTTACAGGGGTCGGGAAAAA. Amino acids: CSASYRGREK. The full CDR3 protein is CSASYRGREKLFF.

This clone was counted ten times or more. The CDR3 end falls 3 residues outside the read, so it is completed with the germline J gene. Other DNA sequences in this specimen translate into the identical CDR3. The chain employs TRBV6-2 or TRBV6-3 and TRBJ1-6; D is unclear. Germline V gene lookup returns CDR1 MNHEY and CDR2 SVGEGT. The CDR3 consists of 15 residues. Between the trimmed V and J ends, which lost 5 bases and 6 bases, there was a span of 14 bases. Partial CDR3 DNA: TGTGCCAGCAGTCTCGTTATGGTCGGTAATTCACCC. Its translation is CASSLVMVGNSP. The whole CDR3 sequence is CASSLVMVGNSPLHF.

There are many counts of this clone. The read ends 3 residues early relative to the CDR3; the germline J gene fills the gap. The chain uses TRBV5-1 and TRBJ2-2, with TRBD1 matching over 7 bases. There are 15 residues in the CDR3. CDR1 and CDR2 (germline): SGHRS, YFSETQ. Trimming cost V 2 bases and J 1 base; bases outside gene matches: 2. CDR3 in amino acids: CASSFHRGNTGELFF. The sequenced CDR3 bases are TGCGCCAGCAGCTTCCACAGGGGGAACACCGGGGAG.

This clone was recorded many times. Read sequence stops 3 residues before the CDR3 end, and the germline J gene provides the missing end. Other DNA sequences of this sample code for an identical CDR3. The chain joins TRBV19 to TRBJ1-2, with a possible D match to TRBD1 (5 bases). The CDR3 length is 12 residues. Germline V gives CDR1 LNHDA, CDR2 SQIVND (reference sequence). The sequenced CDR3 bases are TGTGCCAGTACCCCCGCGGGGACGGGC. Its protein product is CASTPAGTG. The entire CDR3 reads CASTPAGTGYTF.

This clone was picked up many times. CDR3 DNA (partial): TGTGCCTGGAGTAGGGGGGGCATGAACACTGAA. It translates to CAWSRGGMNTE. The full CDR3 is CAWSRGGMNTEAFF. The chain links TRBV30 to TRBJ1-1; possible D gene TRBD1, 6 bases. Coverage ceases 3 residues before the CDR3 finishes, and the germline J gene fills in the end. Per the germline V gene, CDR1 is GTSNPN and CDR2 is SVGIG (reference sequence). The CDR3 contains 14 residues. V lost 2 bases, J lost 0 bases, and 10 bases lay in between.

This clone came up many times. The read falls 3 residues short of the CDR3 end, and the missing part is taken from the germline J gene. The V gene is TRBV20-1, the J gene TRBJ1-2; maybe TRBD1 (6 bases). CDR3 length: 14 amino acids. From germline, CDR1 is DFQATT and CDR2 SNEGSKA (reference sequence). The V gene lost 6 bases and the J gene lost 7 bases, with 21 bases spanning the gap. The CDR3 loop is CSAGTRPSFSGYTF. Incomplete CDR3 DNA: TGCAGTGCAGGGACAAGGCCAAGCTTTAGTGGC.

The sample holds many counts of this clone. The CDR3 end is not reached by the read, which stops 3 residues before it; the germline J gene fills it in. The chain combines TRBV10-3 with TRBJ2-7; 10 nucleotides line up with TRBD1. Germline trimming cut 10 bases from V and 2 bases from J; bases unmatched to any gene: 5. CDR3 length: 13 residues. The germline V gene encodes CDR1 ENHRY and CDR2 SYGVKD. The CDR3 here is CATRGQGTYEQYF. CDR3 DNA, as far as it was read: TGTGCCACCAGGGGACAGGGGACCTACGAG.

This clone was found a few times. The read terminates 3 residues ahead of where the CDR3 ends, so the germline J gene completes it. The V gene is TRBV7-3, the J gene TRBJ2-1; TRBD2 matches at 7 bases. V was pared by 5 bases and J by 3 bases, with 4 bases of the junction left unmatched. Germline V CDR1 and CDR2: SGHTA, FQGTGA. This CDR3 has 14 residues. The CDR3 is CASSLADRYNEQFF. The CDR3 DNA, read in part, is TGTGCCAGCAGCCTAGCGGACCGCTACAATGAG.

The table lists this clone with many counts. The part of the CDR3 DNA that was read is TGTGCCATCAGTGCCCTCCGGGACAGGGGGACAGATACG. Residues: CAISALRDRGTDT. The CDR3 in its entirety is CAISALRDRGTDTQYF. This sequence joins TRBV10-3 and TRBJ2-3; 11 nucleotides line up with TRBD1. The CDR3 end is not reached by the read, which stops 3 residues before it; the germline J gene fills it in. The CDR3 is 16 residues long. Per the germline V gene, CDR1 is ENHRY and CDR2 is SYGVKD. V shed 4 bases and J 3 bases; nucleotides not matched to a gene: 6.

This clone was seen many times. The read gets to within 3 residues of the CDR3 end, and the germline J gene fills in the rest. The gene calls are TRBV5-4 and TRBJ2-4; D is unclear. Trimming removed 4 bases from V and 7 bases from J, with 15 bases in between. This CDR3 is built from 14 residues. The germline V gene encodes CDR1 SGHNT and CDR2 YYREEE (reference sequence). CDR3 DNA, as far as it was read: TGTGCCAGCAGCGTATGGTTTTTACGGAACATT. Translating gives CASSVWFLRNI. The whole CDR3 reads CASSVWFLRNIQYF.

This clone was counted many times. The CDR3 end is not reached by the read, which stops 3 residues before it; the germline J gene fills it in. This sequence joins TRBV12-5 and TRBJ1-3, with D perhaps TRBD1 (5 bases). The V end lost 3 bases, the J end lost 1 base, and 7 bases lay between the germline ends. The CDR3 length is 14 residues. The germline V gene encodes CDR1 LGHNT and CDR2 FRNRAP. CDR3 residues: CASGFRVSGNTIYF. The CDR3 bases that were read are TGTGCTAGTGGTTTCAGGGTTTCTGGAAACACC.

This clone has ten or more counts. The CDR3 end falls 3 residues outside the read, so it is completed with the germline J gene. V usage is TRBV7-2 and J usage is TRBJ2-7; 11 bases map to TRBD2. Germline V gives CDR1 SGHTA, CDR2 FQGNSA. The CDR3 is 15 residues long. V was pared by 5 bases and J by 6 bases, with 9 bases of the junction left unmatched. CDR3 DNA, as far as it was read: TGTGCCAGCAGCGTCGATGGGACTAGCGGTCTCGAG. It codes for CASSVDGTSGLE. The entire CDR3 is CASSVDGTSGLEQYF. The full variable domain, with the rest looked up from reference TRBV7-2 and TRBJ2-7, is GAGVSQSPSNKVTEKGKDVELRCDPISGHTALYWYRQSLGQGLEFLIYFQGNSAPDKSGLPSDRFSAERTGGSVSTLTIQRTQQEDSAVYLCASSVDGTSGLEQYFGPGTRLTVT.

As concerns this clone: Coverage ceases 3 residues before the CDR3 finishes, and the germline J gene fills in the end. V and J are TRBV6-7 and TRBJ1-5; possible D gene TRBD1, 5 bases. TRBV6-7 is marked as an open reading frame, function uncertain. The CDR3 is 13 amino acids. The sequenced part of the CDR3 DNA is TGTGCCAGCAGTCCAGGGATGAGTCCTCCC. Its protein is CASSPGMSPP. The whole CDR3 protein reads CASSPGMSPPQHF.

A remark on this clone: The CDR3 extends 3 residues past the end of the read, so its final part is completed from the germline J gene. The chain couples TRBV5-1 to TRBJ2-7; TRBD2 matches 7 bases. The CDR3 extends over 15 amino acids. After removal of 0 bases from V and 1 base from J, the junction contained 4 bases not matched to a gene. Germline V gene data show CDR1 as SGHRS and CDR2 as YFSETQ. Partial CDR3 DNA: TGCGCCAGCAGCTTGGGCGGGGGAAGGTCCTACGAG. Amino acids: CASSLGGGRSYE. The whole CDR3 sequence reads CASSLGGGRSYEQYF.

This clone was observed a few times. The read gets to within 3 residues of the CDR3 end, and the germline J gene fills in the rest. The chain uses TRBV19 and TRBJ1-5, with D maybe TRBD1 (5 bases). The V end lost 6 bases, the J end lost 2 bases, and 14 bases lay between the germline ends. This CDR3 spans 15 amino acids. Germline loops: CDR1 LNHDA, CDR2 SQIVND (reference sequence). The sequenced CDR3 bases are TGTGCCAGTAGCCGGGGGTCCTGGGGCAATCAGCCC. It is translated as CASSRGSWGNQP. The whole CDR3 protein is CASSRGSWGNQPQHF. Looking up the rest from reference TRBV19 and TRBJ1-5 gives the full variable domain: DGGITQSPKYLFRKEGQNVTLSCEQNLNHDAMYWYRQDPGQGLRLIYYSQIVNDFQKGDIAEGYSVSREKKESFPLTVTSAQKNPTAFYLCASSRGSWGNQPQHFGDGTRLSIL.

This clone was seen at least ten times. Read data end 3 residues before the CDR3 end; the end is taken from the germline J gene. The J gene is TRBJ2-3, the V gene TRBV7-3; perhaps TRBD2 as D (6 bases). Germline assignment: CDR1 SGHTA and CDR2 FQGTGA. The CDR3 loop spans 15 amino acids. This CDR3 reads CASSPTGGIKETQYF. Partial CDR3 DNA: TGTGCCAGCAGTCCTACCGGGGGTATCAAAGAGACG.

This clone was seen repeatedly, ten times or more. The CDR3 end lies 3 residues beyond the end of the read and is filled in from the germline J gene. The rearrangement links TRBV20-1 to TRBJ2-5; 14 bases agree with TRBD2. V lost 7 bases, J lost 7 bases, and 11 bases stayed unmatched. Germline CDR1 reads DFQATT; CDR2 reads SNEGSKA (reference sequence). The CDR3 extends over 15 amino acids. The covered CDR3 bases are TGCAGTGTTCCGCCCGGGACTAGCGGGAGTGGGACC. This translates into CSVPPGTSGSGT. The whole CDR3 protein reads CSVPPGTSGSGTQYF.

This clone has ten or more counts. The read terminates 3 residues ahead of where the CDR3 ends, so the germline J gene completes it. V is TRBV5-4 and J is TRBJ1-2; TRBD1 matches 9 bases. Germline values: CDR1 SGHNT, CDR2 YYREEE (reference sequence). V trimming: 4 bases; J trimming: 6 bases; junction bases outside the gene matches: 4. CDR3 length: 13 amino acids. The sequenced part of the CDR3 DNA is TGTGCCAGCAGCGCGGGACAGGGTGATGGC. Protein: CASSAGQGDG. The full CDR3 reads CASSAGQGDGYTF.

The CDR3 sequence is CASSPGQGATYEQYF. Incomplete CDR3 DNA: TGTGCCAGTAGTCCTGGACAGGGGGCGACGTACGAG. The rearrangement uses TRBV19 and TRBJ2-7, with 11 bases fitting TRBD1. The read halts 3 residues ahead of the CDR3 end, with the missing end drawn from the germline J gene. The CDR3 spans 15 residues. Per the germline V gene, CDR1 is LNHDA and CDR2 is SQIVND (reference sequence). J was trimmed by 4 bases and V by 5 bases; bases with no gene match: 7.

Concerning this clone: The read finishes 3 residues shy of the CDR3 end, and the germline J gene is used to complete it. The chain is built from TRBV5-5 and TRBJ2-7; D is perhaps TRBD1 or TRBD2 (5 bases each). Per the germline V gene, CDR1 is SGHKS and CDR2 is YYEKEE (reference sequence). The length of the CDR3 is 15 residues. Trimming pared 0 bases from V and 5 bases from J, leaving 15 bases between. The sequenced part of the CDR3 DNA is TGTGCCAGCAGCTTGGTGGCAGGGAGAACGGACGAG. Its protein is CASSLVAGRTDE. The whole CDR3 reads CASSLVAGRTDEQYF.